This is a list of T cell receptor beta chains from one sample in a study of blood T cell repertoires in COVID-19. The data were produced by immunoSEQ multiplex PCR, yet TCRdb's version contains in-frame clones alone and is incomplete. The sample includes 150,000 to 200,000 clones, 75% to 95% seen only once; the top ten take nearly 0.55%. Material: peripheral blood. These receptors originate from a man aged 50-59 years with acute or convalescent COVID-19. Both conserved end residues are part of each CDR3. Fields, in order: J gene, D gene, V gene, clone size, CDR3 DNA, CDR3 protein. The D gene is left open where the match is weak. Clone size is given for some rows only: seen once, a few or many times, or a class if the clone is expanded.

TRBJ2-3 TRBD2 TRBV28 NA TGTGCCAGCAGCCCTCCGAGCGGGGGGGGGTCGGATACGCAGTATTTT CASSPPSGGGSDTQYF
TRBJ1-2 NA TRBV11-2 NA TGTGCCAGCAGCTTAGCCCTACAGCCATGGGGCTACACCTTC CASSLALQPWGYTF
TRBJ2-7 NA TRBV7-9 NA TGTGCCAGCAGCTTACAAGCGGTCTACGAGCAGTACTTC CASSLQAVYEQYF
TRBJ2-1 NA TRBV11-1 NA TGTGCCAGCAGCTTAAGCGGGTATGAGCAGTTCTTC CASSLSGYEQFF
TRBJ2-1 TRBD1 TRBV19 NA TGTGCCAGTAGTGGGTTGACAGGGGAGTACTACAATGAGCAGTTCTTC CASSGLTGEYYNEQFF
TRBJ1-3 TRBD1 TRBV10-3 NA TGTGCCATCAGCGCCGGGACAGTCTCTGGAAACACCATATATTTT CAISAGTVSGNTIYF
TRBJ2-1 TRBD2 TRBV6-5 once TGTGCCAGCACCGTAGCGGGAGGGTCTTCCGGGGAGCAGTTCTTC CASTVAGGSSGEQFF
TRBJ2-2 NA TRBV5-1 few TGCGCCAGCAGCAACACTAGTCCCGGGGAGCTGTTTTTT CASSNTSPGELFF
TRBJ2-2 TRBD2 TRBV6-4 once TGTGCCAGCAGTGAAGGGACTAGCGGGGAGCTGTTTTTT CASSEGTSGELFF
TRBJ2-1 NA TRBV4-3 NA TGCGCCAGCAGCCAAGATGGAGGAGGGAGCTCCTACAATGAGCAGTTCTTC CASSQDGGGSSYNEQFF
TRBJ2-1 TRBD2 TRBV7-2 NA TGTGCCAGCAGCGCCGCGGGGGGGCTAGGTGAGCAGTTCTTC CASSAAGGLGEQFF
TRBJ1-2 NA TRBV5-6 NA TGTGCCAGCGGACTTCCGGGACACAGTTATGGCTACACCTTC CASGLPGHSYGYTF
TRBJ2-1 NA TRBV18 NA TGTGCCAGCTCACCACTCACTCCCTCCTACAATGAGCAGTTCTTC CASSPLTPSYNEQFF
TRBJ2-3 TRBD2 TRBV2 NA TGTGCCAGCAAAGGACTAGCGGGAGGGCGGGATACGCAGTATTTT CASKGLAGGRDTQYF
TRBJ1-5 NA TRBV28 NA TGTGCCAGCAGTTTGGCGGAACAGCCCCAGCATTTT CASSLAEQPQHF
TRBJ2-3 TRBD2 TRBV7-9 NA TGTGCCAGCAGCTTAGCAGCTAGCGGGGGCACAGATACGCAGTATTTT CASSLAASGGTDTQYF
TRBJ2-1 NA TRBV11-1 NA TGTGCCAGCAGCCTCCGAGGAGCGCGCCTAGAGCAGTTCTTC CASSLRGARLEQFF
TRBJ1-5 TRBD1 TRBV28 NA TGTGCCAGCCGACCCGGGACAGGGTATCAGCCCCAGCATTTT CASRPGTGYQPQHF
TRBJ2-2 NA TRBV14 NA TGTGCCAGCAATTCGGGGGTCAAGTCACCCGGGGAGCTGTTTTTT CASNSGVKSPGELFF
TRBJ1-2 TRBD1 TRBV12-3/TRBV12-4 few TGTGCCAGCAGACGACAGGGGTATGGCTACACCTTC CASRRQGYGYTF
TRBJ2-2 NA TRBV6-4 NA TGTGCCAGCAGTCCACAGGAAACCGGGGAGCTGTTTTTT CASSPQETGELFF
TRBJ2-1 TRBD2 TRBV6-4 NA TGTGCCAGCCGCGGGGGACTAGCGCCTCCTCCCTCCTACAATGAGCAGTTCTTC CASRGGLAPPPSYNEQFF
TRBJ2-4 NA TRBV6-2/TRBV6-3 NA TGTGCCAGCAGTTTTGGGGGCGCCAGGGGAAACATTCAGTACTTC CASSFGGARGNIQYF
TRBJ2-6 TRBD1 TRBV7-9 NA TGTGCCAGCAGCCCCGGGACAGGGGACTCTGGGGCCAACGTCCTGACTTTC CASSPGTGDSGANVLTF
TRBJ2-3 TRBD1 TRBV27 few TGTGCCAGCAGTTTAGCCCGGGGGACAGGAACAGATACGCAGTATTTT CASSLARGTGTDTQYF
TRBJ2-3 NA TRBV14 NA TGTGCCAGCAGCCAAGTCCAGCGGGGCACAGATACGCAGTATTTT CASSQVQRGTDTQYF
TRBJ1-2 NA TRBV7-2 NA TGTGCCAGCAGCTTCATGGGAGGCTATGGCTACACCTTC CASSFMGGYGYTF
TRBJ1-5 NA TRBV19 few TGTGCCAGTAGTATATCCCCCCGGGGGGCGACCAATCAGCCCCAGCATTTT CASSISPRGATNQPQHF
TRBJ2-7 NA TRBV27 NA TGTGCCAGCAGTTTTACAGGGCCGGCCTACGAGCAGTACTTC CASSFTGPAYEQYF
TRBJ2-5 TRBD2 TRBV4-2 NA TGTGCCAGCAGCCTGCGACTAGCGGGGGCGGGCAGTCAAGAGACCCAGTACTTC CASSLRLAGAGSQETQYF
TRBJ2-3 TRBD2 TRBV24-1 NA TGTGCCACCAGTGATTTGCGGAGCGGGACCGCAGATACGCAGTATTTT CATSDLRSGTADTQYF
TRBJ1-4 TRBD1 TRBV30 NA TGTGCCTGGAGCGAATATCCCGGGACAGGGCGTGAAAAACTGTTTTTT CAWSEYPGTGREKLFF
TRBJ1-4 TRBD1 TRBV10-2 NA TGCGCCAGCCGCCGGGACAGTGAAAAACTGTTTTTT CASRRDSEKLFF
TRBJ1-6 TRBD1 TRBV5-5 NA TGTGCCAGCAGCTTGGGACAGGGGGCGAATAACTATAATTCACCCCTCCACTTT CASSLGQGANNYNSPLHF
TRBJ2-3 TRBD2 TRBV13 NA TGTGCCAGCAGCTTAGAGCCGACTAGCGGGTGGGGGCCAGATACGCAGTATTTT CASSLEPTSGWGPDTQYF
TRBJ1-2 NA TRBV5-1 NA TGCGCCAGCAGCTTGACGGACTATGGCTACACCTTC CASSLTDYGYTF
TRBJ1-2 TRBD1 TRBV2 once TGTGCCAGCAGTGGGCCAACAGGGGATGCTAACTATGGCTACACCTTC CASSGPTGDANYGYTF
TRBJ2-2 TRBD2 TRBV28 NA TGTGCCAGCAGTTCCCCTAGCGGTAGCACCGGGGAGCTGTTTTTT CASSSPSGSTGELFF